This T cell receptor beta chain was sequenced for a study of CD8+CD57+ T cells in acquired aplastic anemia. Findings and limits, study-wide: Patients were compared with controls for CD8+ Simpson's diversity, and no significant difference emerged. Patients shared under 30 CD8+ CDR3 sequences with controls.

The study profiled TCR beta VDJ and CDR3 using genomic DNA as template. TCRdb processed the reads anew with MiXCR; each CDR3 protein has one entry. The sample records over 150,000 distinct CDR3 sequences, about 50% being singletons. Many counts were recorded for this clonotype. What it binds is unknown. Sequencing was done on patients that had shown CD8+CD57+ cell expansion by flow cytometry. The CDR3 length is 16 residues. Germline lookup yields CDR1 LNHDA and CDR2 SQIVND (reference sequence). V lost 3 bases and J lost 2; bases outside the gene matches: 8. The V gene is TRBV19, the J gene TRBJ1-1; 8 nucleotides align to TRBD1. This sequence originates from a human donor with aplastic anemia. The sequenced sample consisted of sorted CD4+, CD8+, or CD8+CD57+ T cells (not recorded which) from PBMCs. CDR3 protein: CASSIDPGQANTEAFF. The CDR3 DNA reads TGTGCCAGTAGTATTGACCCGGGACAGGCTAACACTGAAGCTTTCTTT. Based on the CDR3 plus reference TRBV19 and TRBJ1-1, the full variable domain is DGGITQSPKYLFRKEGQNVTLSCEQNLNHDAMYWYRQDPGQGLRLIYYSQIVNDFQKGDIAEGYSVSREKKESFPLTVTSAQKNPTAFYLCASSIDPGQANTEAFFGQGTRLTVV.